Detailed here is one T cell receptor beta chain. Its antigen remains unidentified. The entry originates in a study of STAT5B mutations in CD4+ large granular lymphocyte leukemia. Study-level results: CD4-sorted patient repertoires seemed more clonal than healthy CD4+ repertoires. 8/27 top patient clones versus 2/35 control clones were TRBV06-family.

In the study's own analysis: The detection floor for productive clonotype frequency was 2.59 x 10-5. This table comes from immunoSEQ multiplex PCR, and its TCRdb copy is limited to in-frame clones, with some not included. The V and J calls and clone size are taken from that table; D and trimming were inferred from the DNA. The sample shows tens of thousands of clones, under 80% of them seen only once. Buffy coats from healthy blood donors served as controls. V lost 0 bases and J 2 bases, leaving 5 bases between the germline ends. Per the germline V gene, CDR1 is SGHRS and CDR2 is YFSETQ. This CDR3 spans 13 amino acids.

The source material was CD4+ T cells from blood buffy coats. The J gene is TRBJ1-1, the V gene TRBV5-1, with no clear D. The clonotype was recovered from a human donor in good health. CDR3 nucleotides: TGCGCCAGCAGCTTGGGAGGCAACACTGAAGCTTTCTTT. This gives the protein CASSLGGNTEAFF.